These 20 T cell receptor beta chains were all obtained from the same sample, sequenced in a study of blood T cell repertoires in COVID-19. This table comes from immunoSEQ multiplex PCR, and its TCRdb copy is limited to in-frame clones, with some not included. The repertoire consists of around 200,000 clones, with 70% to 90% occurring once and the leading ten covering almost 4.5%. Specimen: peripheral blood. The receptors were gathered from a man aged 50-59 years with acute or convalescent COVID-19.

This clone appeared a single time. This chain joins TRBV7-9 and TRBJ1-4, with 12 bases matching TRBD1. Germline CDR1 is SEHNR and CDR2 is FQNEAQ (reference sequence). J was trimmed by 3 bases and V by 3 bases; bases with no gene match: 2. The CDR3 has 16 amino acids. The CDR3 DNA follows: TGTGCCAGCAGCTTGGGACAGGGGGCTTCTAATGAAAAACTGTTTTTT. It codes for CASSLGQGASNEKLFF.

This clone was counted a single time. CDR3 in amino acids: CASNERGIDTQYF. CDR3 DNA: TGTGCCAGCAACGAGCGGGGAATAGATACGCAGTATTTT. J is TRBJ2-3 and V is TRBV11-3, with TRBD2 identical over 7 bases. The CDR3 runs to 13 residues. J was trimmed by 5 bases and V by 7 bases; bases with no gene match: 6. Germline CDR1 reads SGHNT; CDR2 reads YENEEA.

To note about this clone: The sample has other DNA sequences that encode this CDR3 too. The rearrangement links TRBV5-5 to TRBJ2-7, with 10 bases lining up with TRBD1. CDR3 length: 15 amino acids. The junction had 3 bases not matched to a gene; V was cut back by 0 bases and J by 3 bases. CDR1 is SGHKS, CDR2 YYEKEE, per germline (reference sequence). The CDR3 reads CASSLAGQGSYEQYF. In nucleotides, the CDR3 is TGTGCCAGCAGCTTGGCGGGACAGGGGAGCTACGAGCAGTACTTC.

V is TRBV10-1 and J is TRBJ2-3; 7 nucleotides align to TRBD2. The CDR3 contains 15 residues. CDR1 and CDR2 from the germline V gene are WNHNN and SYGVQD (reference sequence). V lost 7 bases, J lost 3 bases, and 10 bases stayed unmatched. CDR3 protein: CASTPSAGITDTQYF. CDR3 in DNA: TGCGCCAGCACACCGTCAGCGGGGATAACAGATACGCAGTATTTT.

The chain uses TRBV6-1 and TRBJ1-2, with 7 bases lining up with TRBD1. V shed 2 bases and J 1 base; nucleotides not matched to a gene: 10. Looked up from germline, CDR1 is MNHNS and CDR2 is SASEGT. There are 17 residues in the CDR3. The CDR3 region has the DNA TGTGCCAGCAGTGAATGGGCTGGGGGACAGATTAACTATGGCTACACCTTC. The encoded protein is CASSEWAGGQINYGYTF.

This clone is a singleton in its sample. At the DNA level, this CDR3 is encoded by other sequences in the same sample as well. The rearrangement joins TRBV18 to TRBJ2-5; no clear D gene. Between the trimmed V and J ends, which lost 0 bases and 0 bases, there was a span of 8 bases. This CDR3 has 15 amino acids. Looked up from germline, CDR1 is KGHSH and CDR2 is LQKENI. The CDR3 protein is CASSPPSLYQETQYF. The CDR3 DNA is TGTGCCAGCTCACCACCTAGCCTTTACCAAGAGACCCAGTACTTC.

CDR3 protein: CASKETGDNEQFF. The DNA of the CDR3 is TGTGCCAGCAAGGAAACAGGGGACAATGAGCAGTTCTTC. The rearrangement joins TRBV2 to TRBJ2-1; TRBD1 matches at 7 bases. CDR1 is SNHLY, CDR2 FYNNEI, per germline. The ends lost 7 bases at V and 5 bases at J; junction bases unmatched: 5. This CDR3 is built from 13 residues.

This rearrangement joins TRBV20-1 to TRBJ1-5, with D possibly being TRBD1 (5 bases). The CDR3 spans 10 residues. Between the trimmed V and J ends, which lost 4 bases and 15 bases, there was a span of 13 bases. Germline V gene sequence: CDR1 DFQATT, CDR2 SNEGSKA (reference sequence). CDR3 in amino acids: CSAISGRGHF. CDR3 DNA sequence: TGCAGTGCTATTTCGGGGCGGGGGCATTTT.

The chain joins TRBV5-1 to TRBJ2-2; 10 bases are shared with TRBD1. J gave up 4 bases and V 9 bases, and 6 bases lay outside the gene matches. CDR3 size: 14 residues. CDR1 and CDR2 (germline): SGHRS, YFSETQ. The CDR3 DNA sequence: TGCGCCACCGGGACAGGGGACGGCACCGGGGAGCTGTTTTTT. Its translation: CATGTGDGTGELFF. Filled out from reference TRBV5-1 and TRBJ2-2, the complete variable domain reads KAGVTQTPRYLIKTRGQQVTLSCSPISGHRSVSWYQQTPGQGLQFLFEYFSETQRNKGNFPGRFSGRQFSNSRSEMNVSTLELGDSALYLCATGTGDGTGELFFGEGSRLTVL.

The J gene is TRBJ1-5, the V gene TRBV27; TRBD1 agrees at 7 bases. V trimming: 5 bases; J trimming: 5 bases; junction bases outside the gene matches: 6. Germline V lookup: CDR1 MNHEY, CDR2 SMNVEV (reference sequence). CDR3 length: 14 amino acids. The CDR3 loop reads CASSRDRAYQPQHF. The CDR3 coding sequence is TGTGCCAGCAGTCGGGACAGAGCCTATCAGCCCCAGCATTTT.

Written as DNA, the CDR3 is TGTGCCAGCAGTGAACGGGTGGAGGGCTCCTACAATGAGCAGTTCTTC. Translating it yields CASSERVEGSYNEQFF. The chain uses TRBV6-1 and TRBJ2-1, with D maybe TRBD2 (6 bases). The germline gives CDR1 MNHNS, CDR2 SASEGT. Trimming cost V 2 bases and J 0 bases, with 11 bases left between them. The CDR3 loop spans 16 amino acids.

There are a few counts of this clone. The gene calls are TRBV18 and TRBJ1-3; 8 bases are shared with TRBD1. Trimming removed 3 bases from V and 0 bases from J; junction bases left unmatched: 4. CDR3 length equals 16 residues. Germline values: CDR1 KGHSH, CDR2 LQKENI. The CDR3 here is CASSPSQGASGNTIYF. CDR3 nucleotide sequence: TGTGCCAGCTCACCCTCCCAGGGGGCCTCTGGAAACACCATATATTTT.

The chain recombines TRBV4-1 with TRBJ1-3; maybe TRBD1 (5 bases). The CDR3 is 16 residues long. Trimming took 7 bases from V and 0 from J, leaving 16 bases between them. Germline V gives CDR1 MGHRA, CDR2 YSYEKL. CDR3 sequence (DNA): TGCGCCAGCACCCTACAACAGGCAAACTCTGGAAACACCATATATTTT. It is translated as CASTLQQANSGNTIYF.

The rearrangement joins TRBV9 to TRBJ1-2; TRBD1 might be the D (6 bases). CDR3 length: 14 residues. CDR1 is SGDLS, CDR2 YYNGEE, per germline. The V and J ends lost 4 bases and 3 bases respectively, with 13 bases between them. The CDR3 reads CASSPPGGDYGYTF. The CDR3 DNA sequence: TGTGCCAGCAGCCCTCCGGGGGGCGACTATGGCTACACCTTC.

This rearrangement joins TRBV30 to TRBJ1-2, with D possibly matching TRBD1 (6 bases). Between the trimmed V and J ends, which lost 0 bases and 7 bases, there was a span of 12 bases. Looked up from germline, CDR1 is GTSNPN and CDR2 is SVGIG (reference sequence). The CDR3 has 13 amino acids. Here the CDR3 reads CAWSVGGGTGYTF. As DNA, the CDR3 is TGTGCCTGGAGTGTAGGGGGGGGAACTGGCTACACCTTC.

As DNA, the CDR3 is TGTGCCAGCAGGAAGACAGGACTGAACACCGGGGAGCTGTTTTTT. Its protein is CASRKTGLNTGELFF. The chain links TRBV6-5 to TRBJ2-2; weak D call: TRBD1 (6 bases). V was clipped by 6 bases and J by 1 base, with 12 bases between them. Germline V gives CDR1 MNHEY, CDR2 SVGAGI. The CDR3 contains 15 residues.

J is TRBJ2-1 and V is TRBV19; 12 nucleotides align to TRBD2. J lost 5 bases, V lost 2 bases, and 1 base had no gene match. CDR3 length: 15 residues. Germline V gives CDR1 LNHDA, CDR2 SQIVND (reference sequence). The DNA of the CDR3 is TGTGCCAGTAGTATACTAGCGGGGGGGAACAATGAGCAGTTCTTC. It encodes CASSILAGGNNEQFF.

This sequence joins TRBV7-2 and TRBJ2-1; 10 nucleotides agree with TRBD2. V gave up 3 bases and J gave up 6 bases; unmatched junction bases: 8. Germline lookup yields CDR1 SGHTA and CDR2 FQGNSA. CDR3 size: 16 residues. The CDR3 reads CASSFTPLAGSNEQFF. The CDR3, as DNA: TGTGCCAGCAGCTTTACCCCACTAGCGGGGAGCAATGAGCAGTTCTTC.

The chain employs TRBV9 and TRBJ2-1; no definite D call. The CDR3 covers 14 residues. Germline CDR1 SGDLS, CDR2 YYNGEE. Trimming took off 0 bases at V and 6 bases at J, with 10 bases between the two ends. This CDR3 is CASSVVAGSNEQFF. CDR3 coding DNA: TGTGCCAGCAGCGTAGTAGCTGGAAGCAATGAGCAGTTCTTC.

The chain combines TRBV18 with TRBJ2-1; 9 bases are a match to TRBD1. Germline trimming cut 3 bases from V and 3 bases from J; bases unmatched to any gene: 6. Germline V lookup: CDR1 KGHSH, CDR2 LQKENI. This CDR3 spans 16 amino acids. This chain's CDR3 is CASSPPQGQGYNEQFF. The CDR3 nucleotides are TGTGCCAGCTCACCTCCTCAGGGACAGGGCTACAATGAGCAGTTCTTC.